The entry below gives a single T cell receptor (beta chain) sequence along with its context. What it binds is not known. These data are taken from a study of T-cell memory formation after mild COVID-19. Study results and limitations: Clones that contracted from day 15 to 85 had balanced CD4/CD8; later expanders were CD4+ biased. Chiefly within CM and EM were the contracting CD4+ clones; CD8+ ones were within EMRA.

TCRdb reprocessed the 5' RACE reads via MiXCR and lists one record per CDR3 protein. The sample contains about 190,000 distinct CDR3 sequences, approximately 30% of which appear only once. The V end was cut by 4 bases, the J end by 4 bases, with 14 bases between. This CDR3 region has 15 residues. Germline V gene lookup returns CDR1 SGDLS and CDR2 YYNGEE. This TCR came from an adult woman who had mild COVID-19 (a few samples of this study predate the infection). Cell type and time point are not known. The chain joins TRBV9 to TRBJ2-2, with D possibly being TRBD2 (6 bases). The sample consisted of PBMCs or a T cell subset sorted from them (not recorded which). The CDR3 reads CASSFQMRGTGELFF. The CDR3 DNA reads as TGTGCCAGCAGCTTTCAAATGCGGGGCACCGGGGAGCTGTTTTTT.